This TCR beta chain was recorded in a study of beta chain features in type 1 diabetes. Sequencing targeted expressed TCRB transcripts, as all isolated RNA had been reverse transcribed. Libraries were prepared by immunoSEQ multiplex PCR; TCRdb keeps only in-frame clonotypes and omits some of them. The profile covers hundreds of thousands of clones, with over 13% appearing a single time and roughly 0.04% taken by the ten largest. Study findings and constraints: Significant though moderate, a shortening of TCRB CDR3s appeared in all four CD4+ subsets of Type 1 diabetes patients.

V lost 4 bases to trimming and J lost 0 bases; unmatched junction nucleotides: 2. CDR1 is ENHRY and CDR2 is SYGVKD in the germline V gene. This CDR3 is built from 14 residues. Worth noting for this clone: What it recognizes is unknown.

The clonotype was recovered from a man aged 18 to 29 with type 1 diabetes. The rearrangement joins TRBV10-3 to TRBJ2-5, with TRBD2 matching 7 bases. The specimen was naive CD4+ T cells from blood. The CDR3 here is CAISGGLNQETQYF. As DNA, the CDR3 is TGTGCCATCAGTGGGGGACTAAACCAAGAGACCCAGTACTTC.